A selection of T cell receptor beta chains follows, all from one sample in a study of CD8 T cells in Susac syndrome. TCRdb analysed the immunoSEQ multiplex PCR reads with MiXCR anew, one entry per CDR3 protein. The sample contains over 150,000 distinct CDR3 sequences, 90% to 95% of which appear only once. Sequencing was performed on CD4+ T cells from PBMCs. All receptors come from a human donor with multiple sclerosis. CDR3s include the opening cysteine and the closing phenylalanine or tryptophan. Fields, in order: D gene, J gene, V gene, clone size, CDR3 DNA, CDR3 protein. The D gene is left open where the match is weak. Some rows have no size entry. The others give once, few or many, or a class for an expanded clone.

>NA|TRBJ2-2|TRBV6-5|NA
TGTGCCAGCAGCTCCACCGGGGGAATCACCGGGGAGCTGTTTTTT
CASSSTGGITGELFF
>NA|TRBJ1-1|TRBV4-2|NA
TGTGCCAGCAGCCGGGGGTGGGGGACTGAAGCTTTCTTT
CASSRGWGTEAFF
>NA|TRBJ2-5|TRBV20-1|NA
TGCAGTGCTCCGTACCGGACTCAAGAGACCCAGTACTTC
CSAPYRTQETQYF
>NA|TRBJ1-3|TRBV15|NA
TGTGCCACCAGCAGAGATCTTGGCTCTGGAAACACCATATATTTT
CATSRDLGSGNTIYF
>NA|TRBJ2-7|TRBV6-5|NA
TGTGCCAGCAGTTACTCGCAAGGAGTTTACGAGCAGTACTTC
CASSYSQGVYEQYF
>NA|TRBJ2-5|TRBV11-2|NA
TGTGCCAGCAGCTTAGGTCTGCAGGGTGTGGAGACCCAGTACTTC
CASSLGLQGVETQYF
>NA|TRBJ2-7|TRBV20-1|NA
TGCAGTGCTAGTGCAGACCTAACGGAGGACGAGCAGTACTTC
CSASADLTEDEQYF
>NA|TRBJ2-1|TRBV29-1|once
TGCAGCGTTGAAGCGGAAAGGACGTACTCCTACAATGAGCAGTTCTTC
CSVEAERTYSYNEQFF
>NA|TRBJ2-7|TRBV9|NA
TGTGCCAGTTCCCGGGGGCCCCAATCCTACGAGCAGTACTTC
CASSRGPQSYEQYF
>NA|TRBJ2-3|TRBV24-1|NA
TGTGCCACCTCTACCTTGCGGGGGCTAGCGGCTAGCACAGATACGCAGTATTTT
CATSTLRGLAASTDTQYF
>NA|TRBJ2-3|TRBV11-2|NA
TGTGCCAGCACCATTACAGATACGCAGTATTTT
CASTITDTQYF
>TRBD2|TRBJ2-7|TRBV11-2|NA
TGTGCCAGCAGCCAGGGACTAGCGGTCTACGAGCAGTACTTC
CASSQGLAVYEQYF
>NA|TRBJ1-1|TRBV20-1|NA
TGCAGTGCTAGACCTGAAGCTTTCTTT
CSARPEAFF
>TRBD2|TRBJ2-3|TRBV15|NA
TGTGCCACCAGCAGAGAACGGACTAGTTTTCGTACGCAGTATTTT
CATSRERTSFRTQYF
>NA|TRBJ2-5|TRBV29-1|NA
TGCAGCGTCCCTGACAGGCGGAAGAAAGAGACCCAGTACTTC
CSVPDRRKKETQYF
>NA|TRBJ2-1|TRBV15|NA
TGTGCCACCAGCAGAGGTGGTTCCGAGAGATATAATGGGCAGTTCTTC
CATSRGGSERYNGQFF
>NA|TRBJ1-6|TRBV6-5|NA
TGTGCCAGCAGTTACTCCTCCGCCAGGGGCCTCCACTTT
CASSYSSARGLHF
>TRBD2|TRBJ2-1|TRBV20-1|NA
TGCAGTGCTAGAGATTATTGGACTAGGGTCGATGAGCAGTTCTTC
CSARDYWTRVDEQFF
>NA|TRBJ1-2|TRBV2|NA
TGTGCCTGCTACCTAGGACGGAACTCGGGGTATGGCTACACCTTC
CACYLGRNSGYGYTF
>TRBD1|TRBJ2-5|TRBV5-1|once
TGCGCCAGCAGCGGCGGGACAGGGGCACAAGAGACCCAGTACTTC
CASSGGTGAQETQYF
>NA|TRBJ1-6|TRBV4-1|NA
TGCGCCAGCAGCCAAGAAGGCAGGGTAAACTCACCCCTCCACTTT
CASSQEGRVNSPLHF
>NA|TRBJ1-4|TRBV30|NA
TGTGCCAGCCTTCGAAAGGATAGTGAAAAACTGTTTTTT
CASLRKDSEKLFF
>NA|TRBJ2-7|TRBV9|NA
TGTGCCAGCAGTGGTAGGGGGGACAGAGCCTACGAGCAGTACTTC
CASSGRGDRAYEQYF
>NA|TRBJ2-6|TRBV3-1|NA
TGTGCCAGCAGCCAAGTGGGGGGACAAATCTCTGGGGCCAACGTCCTGACTTTC
CASSQVGGQISGANVLTF
>TRBD1|TRBJ1-2|TRBV4-1|NA
TGCGCCAGCAGCGACCGGGACAGGAAGATTAACTATGGCTACACCTTC
CASSDRDRKINYGYTF
>NA|TRBJ1-2|TRBV20-1|NA
TGCAGTGCTAGACAGGCTAACTATGGCTACACCTTC
CSARQANYGYTF
>TRBD1|TRBJ2-1|TRBV20-1|NA
TGCAGTGCTAGGGCCGGGACAGAGCTTAATGAGCAGTTCTTC
CSARAGTELNEQFF
>NA|TRBJ2-4|TRBV15|NA
TGTGCCACCAGCAGAGATCCTACCCAACTAAATATTCAGTACTTC
CATSRDPTQLNIQYF
>NA|TRBJ1-1|TRBV30|NA
TGTGCCTGGAGTGGACAGATTGAAGCTTTCTTT
CAWSGQIEAFF
>NA|TRBJ1-5|TRBV4-1|NA
TGCGCCAGCAGCCACCACCCACAGGGAAGGAGGGGTCTGAGCAATCAGCCCCAGCATTTT
CASSHHPQGRRGLSNQPQHF
>NA|TRBJ2-7|TRBV7-9|NA
TGTGCCAGCAGCCTCCGGGCGAGGCGGGAGCAGTACTTC
CASSLRARREQYF